This T cell receptor beta chain was retrieved from a study of identical twins. V gave up 5 bases and J gave up 1 base; unmatched junction bases: 4. CDR1 is DFQATT, CDR2 SNEGSKA, per germline (reference sequence). The length of the CDR3 is 13 residues. This clonotype was detected a few times. Antigen specificity is unknown. TCRdb ran MiXCR on the 5' RACE reads and lists one entry per CDR3 protein. This sample has approximately 1.8 million distinct CDR3 sequences, with 25% to 35% found just once. Study-wide points: A cross-sectional statistical analysis, not follow-up of the same donors, supported the conclusions.

The sequenced sample consisted of cord blood. This clonotype was sampled from a newborn girl in good health. The rearrangement joins TRBV20-1 to TRBJ1-2; TRBD1 aligns across 7 bases. Here the CDR3 DNA reads TGCAGTGCTCCGGGACAGTATAACTATGGCTACACCTTC. Protein sequence: CSAPGQYNYGYTF.